The 27 T cell receptor beta chains in this list originate from one sample, sequenced in a study of early T cells in non-severe SARS-CoV-2 infection. MiXCR, applied by TCRdb to the 5' RACE reads, yields one record per CDR3 protein. This sample has roughly 30,000 distinct CDR3 sequences, with less than 6.5% found just once. The material sequenced was whole blood, taken at baseline. These receptors were obtained from an adult who was a healthcare worker with PCR-confirmed SARS-CoV-2 infection or an uninfected control (not recorded which).

This clonotype was detected ten times or more. This rearrangement joins TRBV27 to TRBJ2-7, with 9 bases identical to TRBD2. Germline V gene lookup returns CDR1 MNHEY and CDR2 SMNVEV (reference sequence). Trimming removed 1 base from V and 5 bases from J; junction bases left unmatched: 6. The CDR3 covers 15 residues. The CDR3 reads CASSLFIAGVNEQYF. DNA for the CDR3: TGTGCCAGCAGTTTATTTATAGCGGGAGTGAACGAGCAGTACTTC.

This clonotype was recorded at least ten times. The chain combines TRBV2 with TRBJ2-1, with 8 bases matching TRBD2. Germline V gene lookup returns CDR1 SNHLY and CDR2 FYNNEI. V was clipped by 3 bases and J by 4 bases; unmatched bases: 8. The length of the CDR3 is 16 residues. The CDR3 region is CASSDPTSEGYNEQFF. In nucleotides, the CDR3 is TGTGCCAGCAGTGATCCGACTAGCGAGGGATACAATGAGCAGTTCTTC. Based on the CDR3 plus reference TRBV2 and TRBJ2-1, the full variable domain is EPEVTQTPSHQVTQMGQEVILRCVPISNHLYFYWYRQILGQKVEFLVSFYNNEISEKSEIFDDQFSVERPDGSNFTLKIRSTKLEDSAMYFCASSDPTSEGYNEQFFGPGTRLTVL.

The chain uses TRBV20-1 and TRBJ1-1, with 8 bases aligning to TRBD1. Trimming took 0 bases from V and 2 from J; bases not matched to a gene: 5. The CDR3 length is 15 residues. Per the germline V gene, CDR1 is DFQATT and CDR2 is SNEGSKA (reference sequence). In DNA, the CDR3 is TGCAGTGCTAGAGATCCCGCAGGGGGCAACACTGAAGCTTTCTTT. This translates into CSARDPAGGNTEAFF.

This clonotype was recorded many times. This sequence joins TRBV28 and TRBJ2-6; the D is unclear. From germline, CDR1 is MDHEN and CDR2 SYDVKM. V was pared by 5 bases and J by 1 base, with 9 bases between. This CDR3 is built from 15 residues. This CDR3 reads CASSPSRSGANVLTF. The CDR3 DNA reads TGTGCCAGCAGTCCCTCGCGTTCTGGGGCCAACGTCCTGACTTTC.

This clonotype was seen a few times. The V and J genes are TRBV6-2 or TRBV6-3 and TRBJ2-7; 7 bases are shared with TRBD1. Per the germline V gene, CDR1 is MNHEY and CDR2 is SVGEGT. The CDR3 is 14 residues long. The V and J ends lost 10 bases and 3 bases, in that order; junction bases with no gene match: 12. CDR3: CATTWGTDFYEQYF. DNA for the CDR3: TGTGCCACCACCTGGGGGACAGATTTCTACGAGCAGTACTTC.

This clonotype was seen many times. The chain combines TRBV12-3 or TRBV12-4 with TRBJ2-1; 8 bases match TRBD2. There are 17 residues in the CDR3. The trim removed 2 bases at V and 3 bases at J, leaving 9 bases unmatched. CDR3 amino acids: CASSLSTGGPYYNEQFF. For the CDR3, the DNA is TGTGCCAGCAGTTTATCTACGGGAGGGCCGTACTACAATGAGCAGTTCTTC.

This clonotype showed up many times. This chain joins TRBV4-1 and TRBJ2-3; D might be TRBD2 (6 bases). V was trimmed by 2 bases and J by 8 bases, leaving 17 bases between them. The CDR3 extends over 15 amino acids. Per the germline V gene, CDR1 is MGHRA and CDR2 is YSYEKL. CDR3 in DNA: TGCGCCAGCAGCCAAATTGGGACTGGAGCAGTTACGCAGTATTTT. This translates into CASSQIGTGAVTQYF.

This clonotype has a count of ten or more. V usage is TRBV20-1 and J usage is TRBJ2-3; no clear D. This CDR3 region has 12 residues. The V gene lost 7 bases and the J gene lost 2 bases, with 10 bases spanning the gap. Germline V gene lookup returns CDR1 DFQATT and CDR2 SNEGSKA (reference sequence). The CDR3 DNA is TGCAGTGTTGGACGGAACACAGATACGCAGTATTTT. Translated: CSVGRNTDTQYF.

This clonotype was observed a handful of times. V is TRBV20-1 and J is TRBJ2-7; perhaps D is TRBD1 or TRBD2 (6 bases each). Deletions cut 0 bases from V and 3 bases from J, with 15 bases between. Germline V gives CDR1 DFQATT, CDR2 SNEGSKA (reference sequence). The CDR3 extends over 15 amino acids. CDR3 residues: CSARDQGGDIYEQYF. CDR3 DNA: TGCAGTGCTAGAGATCAGGGCGGGGACATCTACGAGCAGTACTTC.

This clonotype was seen at least ten times. This rearrangement joins TRBV7-2 to TRBJ2-7; D call uncertain. V lost 2 bases to trimming and J lost 0 bases, with 14 bases between them. The V gene's germline CDR1 is SGHTA and CDR2 FQGNSA. The CDR3 extends over 16 amino acids. The CDR3 loop is CASSLSPVSSSYEQYF. In nucleotides, the CDR3 is TGTGCCAGCAGCTTAAGTCCGGTTTCGAGCTCCTACGAGCAGTACTTC. The full variable domain, its missing parts supplied by reference TRBV7-2 and TRBJ2-7, is GAGVSQSPSNKVTEKGKDVELRCDPISGHTALYWYRQSLGQGLEFLIYFQGNSAPDKSGLPSDRFSAERTGGSVSTLTIQRTQQEDSAVYLCASSLSPVSSSYEQYFGPGTRLTVT.

This clonotype appeared many times. The J gene is TRBJ2-7, the V gene TRBV3-1; 9 bases align to TRBD2. V shed 1 base, J shed 6 bases, and the junction held 4 bases outside the gene matches. This CDR3 spans 14 amino acids. Germline assignment: CDR1 LGHDT and CDR2 YNNKEL (reference sequence). CDR3 loop: CASSQVIAGVEQYF. CDR3 sequence (DNA): TGTGCCAGCAGCCAAGTGATAGCGGGAGTCGAGCAGTACTTC.

The V gene is TRBV7-3, the J gene TRBJ1-5; 8 bases are shared with TRBD1. The CDR3 sequence is 16 residues long. V shed 7 bases, J shed 2 bases, and the junction held 10 bases outside the gene matches. Germline CDR1 reads SGHTA; CDR2 reads FQGTGA. CDR3 nucleotides: TGTGCCAGCACCTGTTCGGACAGGGCCGGCAATCAGCCCCAGCATTTT. It translates to CASTCSDRAGNQPQHF.

This clonotype was counted many times. The rearrangement joins TRBV7-8 to TRBJ1-2; D may be TRBD1 (5 bases). V dropped 1 base and J dropped 8 bases, with 14 bases sitting between them. Germline values: CDR1 SGHVS, CDR2 FQNEAQ. CDR3 length: 14 residues. The CDR3 DNA reads as TGTGCCAGCAGCTTAGTCCAGGGCACGGGAGGCTACACCTTC. The encoded protein is CASSLVQGTGGYTF.

This clonotype was detected many times. The chain combines TRBV5-4 with TRBJ1-2; TRBD1 might be the D (5 bases). The CDR3 is 13 amino acids. Germline V gene data show CDR1 as SGHNT and CDR2 as YYREEE (reference sequence). Trimming shortened V by 7 bases and J by 2 bases, and 12 bases separated the two germline ends. The chain's CDR3 is CASGPKGNYGYTF. CDR3 in DNA: TGTGCCAGCGGGCCTAAGGGGAACTATGGCTACACCTTC.

Details on this clonotype: It may be a read error: a sequence one base away is much more abundant. The V and J genes are TRBV30 and TRBJ2-1, with D possibly being TRBD2 (6 bases). The germline gives CDR1 GTSNPN, CDR2 SVGIG (reference sequence). This CDR3 contains 11 residues. CDR3 sequence reads: CASQSPGERFF. In nucleotides, the CDR3 is TGTGCCTCCCAGAGTCCGGGAGAGCGGTTCTTC. The whole variable domain, filled in from reference TRBV30 and TRBJ2-1, reads SQTIHQWPATLVQPVGSPLSLECTVEGTSNPNLYWYRQAAGRGLQLLFYSVGIGQISSEVPQNLSASRPQDRQFILSSKKLLLSDSGFYLCASQSPGERFFGPGTRLTVL.

This clonotype was detected only a few times. The V gene is TRBV6-2 or TRBV6-3, the J gene TRBJ1-4, with D unclear. The germline CDR1 and CDR2 sequences are MNHEY and SVGEGT. This CDR3 region has 15 residues. With 6 bases removed from V and 8 bases from J, the gap between germline ends came to 19 bases. The CDR3 nucleotides are TGTGCCAGCAGAGACGGTACGGGCAAGGGAGAAAAACTGTTTTTT. Amino acids: CASRDGTGKGEKLFF.

This clonotype was picked up many times. Here the CDR3 reads CSARERGTYNEKLFF. CDR3 sequence (DNA): TGCAGTGCTCGCGAACGGGGGACCTATAATGAAAAACTGTTTTTT. The chain couples TRBV20-1 to TRBJ1-4; a weak D match, TRBD1 (5 bases). There are 15 residues in the CDR3. Trimming removed 5 bases at V and 4 bases at J, with 17 bases between. The V gene's germline CDR1 is DFQATT and CDR2 SNEGSKA (reference sequence).

This clonotype was recorded many times. The CDR3 reads CASSPLVSGEGELFF. CDR3 DNA sequence: TGCGCCAGCAGCCCTCTCGTTAGCGGGGAAGGGGAGCTGTTTTTT. This chain links TRBV5-1 with TRBJ2-2; TRBD2 aligns across 8 bases. This CDR3 comprises 15 residues. Germline V gene data show CDR1 as SGHRS and CDR2 as YFSETQ. After removal of 4 bases from V and 8 bases from J, the junction contained 10 bases not matched to a gene.

This clonotype was recorded many times. The V gene is TRBV6-5, the J gene TRBJ1-1; TRBD1 aligns across 8 bases. CDR1 is MNHEY and CDR2 is SVGAGI in the germline V gene. CDR3 size: 12 residues. The J segment lost 8 bases and the V segment lost 5 bases, leaving 4 bases of the junction unmatched. CDR3 nucleotides: TGTGCCAGCAGTAGAAGGACAGGGGAAGCTTTCTTT. Translating it yields CASSRRTGEAFF.

This clonotype appeared many times. V is TRBV12-3 or TRBV12-4 and J is TRBJ2-5; TRBD2 matches 7 bases. The trim removed 5 bases at V and 5 bases at J, leaving 14 bases unmatched. CDR3 length equals 16 residues. CDR3 nucleotides: TGTGCCAGCAGTAAGGGAGTAGCGGGTTTGGGTGAGACCCAGTACTTC. It is translated as CASSKGVAGLGETQYF.

This clonotype showed up just once. The V gene is TRBV6-1, the J gene TRBJ1-2, with 7 positions matching TRBD1. V dropped 6 bases and J dropped 4; count of bases not matched to a gene: 8. This CDR3 region has 14 residues. Germline-derived CDR1 and CDR2 are MNHNS and SASEGT. The chain's CDR3 is CASRLDRVGYGYTF. CDR3 coding DNA: TGTGCCAGCAGACTTGACAGGGTTGGCTATGGCTACACCTTC.

In its sample, this clonotype was seen a few times. The chain combines TRBV3-1 with TRBJ2-3, with D unclear. CDR1 and CDR2 from the germline V gene are LGHDT and YNNKEL (reference sequence). This CDR3 has 17 residues. The V gene lost 4 bases and the J gene lost 3 bases, with 20 bases spanning the gap. CDR3 protein: CASSRRTPGGKTDTQYF. The CDR3 DNA sequence: TGTGCCAGCAGCCGAAGAACCCCCGGCGGAAAAACAGATACGCAGTATTTT.

The chain carries TRBV7-8 and TRBJ2-1, with 10 bases fitting TRBD1. The CDR3 length is 15 residues. From germline, CDR1 is SGHVS and CDR2 FQNEAQ. V dropped 5 bases and J dropped 2; count of bases not matched to a gene: 3. The CDR3 DNA follows: TGTGCCAGCAGCCCCGGGACAGGGGCCTACAATGAGCAGTTCTTC. Protein sequence: CASSPGTGAYNEQFF.

This clonotype has at least ten counts. The rearrangement joins TRBV20-1 to TRBJ2-7; TRBD1 matches 7 bases. Germline V lookup: CDR1 DFQATT, CDR2 SNEGSKA (reference sequence). This CDR3 region has 15 residues. The V and J ends lost 5 bases and 6 bases, in that order; junction bases with no gene match: 16. CDR3 protein: CSAPIRQGIRGEQYF. CDR3 coding DNA: TGCAGTGCTCCTATAAGACAGGGAATCCGTGGCGAGCAGTACTTC.

This clonotype was counted at least ten times. This chain joins TRBV27 and TRBJ2-3; D is perhaps TRBD2 (6 bases). The CDR3 has 17 amino acids. Germline-derived CDR1 and CDR2 are MNHEY and SMNVEV (reference sequence). V shed 6 bases and J shed 3 bases, with 22 bases lying between them. The CDR3 DNA reads TGTGCCAGCAGCCGAACGCCCGGGAGCCGGATGACAGATACGCAGTATTTT. As protein: CASSRTPGSRMTDTQYF.

By sample fraction, this clonotype is medium-sized. This chain joins TRBV7-2 and TRBJ1-2; D unclear. Germline CDR1 is SGHTA and CDR2 is FQGNSA. CDR3 length equals 13 residues. The V end lost 5 bases, the J end lost 2 bases, and 9 bases lay between the germline ends. The CDR3 DNA reads as TGTGCCAGCAGCCCTACAACCAACTATGGCTACACCTTC. Residues: CASSPTTNYGYTF.

This clonotype showed up just a few times. The V call is TRBV5-4, the J call TRBJ2-6; D not resolved. There are 14 residues in the CDR3. Trimming took off 4 bases at V and 7 bases at J, with 12 bases between the two ends. Looked up from germline, CDR1 is SGHNT and CDR2 is YYREEE (reference sequence). The CDR3 DNA is TGTGCCAGCAGCCCCACCGGAGTTGCCAACGTCCTGACTTTC. Its protein is CASSPTGVANVLTF.